This is a list of T cell receptor beta chains from one sample in a study of shared clonotypes between healthy human individuals. Some clones are missing from TCRdb's copy, which holds only in-frame ones; the method was immunoSEQ multiplex PCR. The repertoire holds roughly 2,500,000 clones, with roughly 93% as singletons. Source material: naive CD4+ T cells from PBMCs. These receptors came from a man aged 18 to 35 in good health. Some clones in this sample may be carry-over from other donors' samples. Each CDR3 is given with its conserved first and last residue. The order of the fields is V gene, D gene, clone size, J gene, CDR3 DNA, CDR3 protein. The D gene is left open where the match is weak. Expanded clones are given a class, and other clones once, few, many or no size at all.

>TRBV5-1|TRBD2|-|TRBJ2-3
TGCGCCAGCAGCTTGATCTCTAGCGGGACCAGCACAGATACGCAGTATTTT
CASSLISSGTSTDTQYF
>TRBV15|-|-|TRBJ1-2
TGTGCCACCAGCAGAGACATCTACAGGGCCGTGAACTATGGCTACACCTTC
CATSRDIYRAVNYGYTF
>TRBV18|-|-|TRBJ2-5
TGTGCCAGCTCACCCTGGACGGGGGAGACCCAGTACTTC
CASSPWTGETQYF
>TRBV6-1|-|-|TRBJ2-1
TGTGCCAGCAGTGAAAACATCTACTACAATGAGCAGTTCTTC
CASSENIYYNEQFF
>TRBV28|-|-|TRBJ1-2
TGTGCCACCCGACAAGACCCGAACTATGGCTACACCTTC
CATRQDPNYGYTF
>TRBV5-4|-|once|TRBJ1-2
TGTGCCAGCAGCTTGACAACGGTCGGCGGCGGCTACACCTTC
CASSLTTVGGGYTF
>TRBV6-1|-|-|TRBJ2-7
TGTGCCAGCACCCTGACCATCGAGCAGTACTTC
CASTLTIEQYF
>TRBV7-3|-|-|TRBJ2-1
TGTGCCAGCAGCCTGACAGGAAGCTCCTACAATGAGCAGTTCTTC
CASSLTGSSYNEQFF
>TRBV6-5|-|-|TRBJ2-3
TGTGCCAGCAGTAGTAGGACAGAGGCGGATACGCAGTATTTT
CASSSRTEADTQYF
>TRBV5-1|-|-|TRBJ2-7
TGCGCCAGCAGCCCGCCTCGGGCCGCGGCCTACGAGCAGTACTTC
CASSPPRAAAYEQYF
>TRBV14|TRBD1|-|TRBJ2-7
TGTGCCAGCAGCCCCCGGGCAGGGGGCCACGAGCAGTACTTC
CASSPRAGGHEQYF
>TRBV6-1|TRBD1|few|TRBJ1-2
TGTGCCAGCAGTGCGGGACAGCCGGCTGGCTACACCTTC
CASSAGQPAGYTF
>TRBV19|-|-|TRBJ2-4
TGTGCCAGTAGTATAGGGCCACACGGAGGAAACATTCAGTACTTC
CASSIGPHGGNIQYF
>TRBV4-1|-|once|TRBJ1-1
TGCGCCAGCAGCCGCGGGGTGGGTCTGACTGAAGCTTTCTTT
CASSRGVGLTEAFF
>TRBV28|-|-|TRBJ1-2
TGTGCCAGCAGTTTACGGGGGACTTTTAACTATGGCTACACCTTC
CASSLRGTFNYGYTF
>TRBV20-1|-|-|TRBJ2-3
TGCAGTGCTAGAGATGTCCCTTGGGAGTATTTT
CSARDVPWEYF
>TRBV18|TRBD2|-|TRBJ2-2
TGTGCCAGCTCACCGCTAGCGGACCTCCCCGCCGGGGAGCTGTTTTTT
CASSPLADLPAGELFF
>TRBV5-1|-|once|TRBJ1-1
TGCGCCAGCAGCCCGGACGGCCGGGTCCTAAACACTGAAGCTTTCTTT
CASSPDGRVLNTEAFF
>TRBV6-1|-|-|TRBJ2-3
TGTGCCAGCAGTGAATGGTTTATGGCGGGACAAGGCACAGATACGCAGTATTTT
CASSEWFMAGQGTDTQYF
>TRBV9|TRBD1|once|TRBJ2-7
TGTGCCAGCAGCGTAGGGTACAGGGGGCGGGACGAGCAGTACTTC
CASSVGYRGRDEQYF
>TRBV5-1|TRBD2|few|TRBJ2-2
TGCGCCAGCAGCGTACTAGCGGGAGCCGCCTCCGGGGAGCTGTTTTTT
CASSVLAGAASGELFF
>TRBV11-2|TRBD1|once|TRBJ2-7
TGTGCCAGCAGCTCCGGACAGGGCTACGAGCAGTACTTC
CASSSGQGYEQYF
>TRBV10-3|-|-|TRBJ1-6
TGTGCCATCAGTGAATTAGGGTACGGTTCACCCCTCCACTTT
CAISELGYGSPLHF
>TRBV18|-|-|TRBJ1-4
TGTGCCAGCTCCCCGCCGGGGCCGGGGAATGAAAAACTGTTTTTT
CASSPPGPGNEKLFF
>TRBV7-8|TRBD2|-|TRBJ2-6
TGTGCCAGCAGCGTTCCGGGACTAGCGGGAGTTGGGGCCAACGTCCTGACTTTC
CASSVPGLAGVGANVLTF
>TRBV11-2|-|-|TRBJ1-1
TGTGCCAGCAGCTTATGGGTAGACACTGAAGCTTTCTTT
CASSLWVDTEAFF
>TRBV29-1|TRBD2|-|TRBJ2-3
TGCAGCGTTCTTGGGACTAGCAGTACAGATACGCAGTATTTT
CSVLGTSSTDTQYF
>TRBV28|-|-|TRBJ1-6
TGTGCCAGCAGTCCGGGGCGCGGGATCAATAATTCACCCCTCCACTTT
CASSPGRGINNSPLHF
>TRBV30|-|-|TRBJ2-3
TGTGCCTGGAGTTTACCCAGGGAGTTCACAGATACGCAGTATTTT
CAWSLPREFTDTQYF
>TRBV2|TRBD2|-|TRBJ2-1
TGTGCCAGCAGGGGACTAGCGGGAAATGAGCAGTTCTTC
CASRGLAGNEQFF
>TRBV10-2|TRBD1|-|TRBJ1-3
TGCGCCAGCAGTGAGTTCCGCGTACAGGGGACTGGAAACACCATATATTTT
CASSEFRVQGTGNTIYF
>TRBV6-1|-|-|TRBJ2-7
TGTGCCAGCAGTAGCAGGGGGGGGTACGAGCAGTACTTC
CASSSRGGYEQYF
>TRBV5-1|TRBD1|-|TRBJ2-7
TGCGCCAGCAGCTTACAGGGGGCGGAGGGGAACGAGCAGTACTTC
CASSLQGAEGNEQYF
>TRBV5-1|TRBD2|-|TRBJ2-3
TGCGCCAGCAGCGATAGCGGGAGGGGCACAGATACGCAGTATTTT
CASSDSGRGTDTQYF
>TRBV28|TRBD1|-|TRBJ1-1
TGTGCCAGCAGTTTAGGGACAGTTGAAGCTTTCTTT
CASSLGTVEAFF
>TRBV9|TRBD1|-|TRBJ1-4
TGTGCCAGCAGCCTCCCTTTACAGGGGGTTAATGAAAAACTGTTTTTT
CASSLPLQGVNEKLFF
>TRBV11-2|-|-|TRBJ1-1
TGTGCCAGCAGCTTCCGGGACCCCTGGGAAGCTTTCTTT
CASSFRDPWEAFF
>TRBV27|-|-|TRBJ2-3
TGTGCCAGCAGTTTTGGGGCTGATACGCAGTATTTT
CASSFGADTQYF
>TRBV5-4|TRBD2|once|TRBJ2-7
TGTGCCAGCAGCCCGGTAGCGGGAGGGACCTACGAGCAGTACTTC
CASSPVAGGTYEQYF
>TRBV7-3|TRBD2|-|TRBJ2-5
TGTGCCAGCAGCTTATTGGGTAGCGGGAACGGGGAGACCCAGTACTTC
CASSLLGSGNGETQYF
>TRBV29-1|-|-|TRBJ1-2
TGCAGCGTTGAAGATGGCAGGGTGGCCCCTGGCTACACCTTC
CSVEDGRVAPGYTF
>TRBV7-2|-|-|TRBJ2-3
TGTGCCAGCAGCGTCGGAGGCTACACAGATACGCAGTATTTT
CASSVGGYTDTQYF
>TRBV2|-|-|TRBJ1-2
TGTGCCAGCAGCGAAACCGGCCTGTATGGCTACACCTTC
CASSETGLYGYTF
>TRBV19|-|-|TRBJ1-5
TGTGCCAGTAGTATAATGGGGACGGGAAATAGCAATCAGCCCCAGCATTTT
CASSIMGTGNSNQPQHF
>TRBV5-6|-|once|TRBJ2-7
TGTGCCAGCAGCTTGTTCGACAAACCCTACGAGCAGTACTTC
CASSLFDKPYEQYF
>TRBV7-9|TRBD2|-|TRBJ2-7
TGTGCCAGCAGCCGGTTAGCGGGTGGGGACGAGCAGTACTTC
CASSRLAGGDEQYF